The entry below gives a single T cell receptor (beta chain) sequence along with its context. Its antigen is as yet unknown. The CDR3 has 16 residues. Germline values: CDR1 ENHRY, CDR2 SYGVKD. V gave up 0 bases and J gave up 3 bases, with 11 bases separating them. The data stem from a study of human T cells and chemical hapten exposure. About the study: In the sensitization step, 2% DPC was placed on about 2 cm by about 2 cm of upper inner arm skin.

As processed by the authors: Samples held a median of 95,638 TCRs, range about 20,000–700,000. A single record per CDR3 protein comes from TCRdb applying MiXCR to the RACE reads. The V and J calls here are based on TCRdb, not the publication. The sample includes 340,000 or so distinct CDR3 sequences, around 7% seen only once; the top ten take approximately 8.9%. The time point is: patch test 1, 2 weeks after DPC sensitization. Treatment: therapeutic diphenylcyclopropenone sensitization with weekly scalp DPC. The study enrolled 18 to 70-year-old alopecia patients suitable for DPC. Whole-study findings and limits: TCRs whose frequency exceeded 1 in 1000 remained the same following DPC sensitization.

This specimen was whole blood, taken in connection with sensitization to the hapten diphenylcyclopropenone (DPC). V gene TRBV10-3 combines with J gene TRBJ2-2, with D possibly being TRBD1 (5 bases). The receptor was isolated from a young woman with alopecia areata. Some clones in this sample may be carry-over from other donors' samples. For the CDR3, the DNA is TGTGCCATCAGTGAGTCGAAGACAGTTTACACCGGGGAGCTGTTTTTT. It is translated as CAISESKTVYTGELFF.